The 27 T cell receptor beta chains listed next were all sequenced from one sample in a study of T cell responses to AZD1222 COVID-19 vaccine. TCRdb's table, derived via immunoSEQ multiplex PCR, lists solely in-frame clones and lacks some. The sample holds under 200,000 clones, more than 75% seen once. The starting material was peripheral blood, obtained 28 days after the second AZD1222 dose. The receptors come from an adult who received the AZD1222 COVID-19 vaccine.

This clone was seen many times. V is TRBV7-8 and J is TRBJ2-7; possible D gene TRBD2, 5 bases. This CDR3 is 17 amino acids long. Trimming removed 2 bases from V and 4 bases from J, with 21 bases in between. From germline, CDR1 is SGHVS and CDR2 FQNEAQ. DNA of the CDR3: TGTGCCAGCAGCTTAACGCCACCCGGACTCGCTGGGTACGAGCAGTACTTC. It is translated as CASSLTPPGLAGYEQYF.

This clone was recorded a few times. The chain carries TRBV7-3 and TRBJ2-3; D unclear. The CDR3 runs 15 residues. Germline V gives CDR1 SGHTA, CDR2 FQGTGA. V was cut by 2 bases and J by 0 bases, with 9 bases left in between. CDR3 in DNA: TGTGCCAGCAGCTTAGATTATACTAGCACAGATACGCAGTATTTT. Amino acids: CASSLDYTSTDTQYF.

CDR3 in amino acids: CASSPFGQGNTEAFF. The CDR3 coding sequence is TGTGCCAGCAGCCCTTTCGGACAGGGGAACACTGAAGCTTTCTTT. This chain joins TRBV7-2 and TRBJ1-1; 8 bases map to TRBD1. CDR3 length equals 15 residues. The germline gives CDR1 SGHTA, CDR2 FQGNSA. The ends lost 5 bases at V and 1 base at J; junction bases unmatched: 6. Based on the CDR3 plus reference TRBV7-2 and TRBJ1-1, the full variable domain is GAGVSQSPSNKVTEKGKDVELRCDPISGHTALYWYRQSLGQGLEFLIYFQGNSAPDKSGLPSDRFSAERTGGSVSTLTIQRTQQEDSAVYLCASSPFGQGNTEAFFGQGTRLTVV.

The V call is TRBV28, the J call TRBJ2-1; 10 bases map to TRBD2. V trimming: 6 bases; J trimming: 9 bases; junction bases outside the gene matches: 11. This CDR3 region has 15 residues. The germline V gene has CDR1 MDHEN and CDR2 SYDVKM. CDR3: CASSVRTSGLTEQFF. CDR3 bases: TGTGCCAGCAGCGTACGGACTAGCGGTCTGACTGAGCAGTTCTTC.

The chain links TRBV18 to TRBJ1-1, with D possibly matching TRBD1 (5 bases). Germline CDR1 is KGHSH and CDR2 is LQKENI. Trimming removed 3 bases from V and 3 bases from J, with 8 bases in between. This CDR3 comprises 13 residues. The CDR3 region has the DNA TGTGCCAGCTCACCCTCGGGGGACACTGAAGCTTTCTTT. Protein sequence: CASSPSGDTEAFF.

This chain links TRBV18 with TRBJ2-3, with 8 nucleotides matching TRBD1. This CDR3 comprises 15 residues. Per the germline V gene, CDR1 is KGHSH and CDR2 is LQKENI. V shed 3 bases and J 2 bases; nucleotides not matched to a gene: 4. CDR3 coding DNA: TGTGCCAGCTCACCTGACAGGGGATTCACAGATACGCAGTATTTT. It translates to CASSPDRGFTDTQYF.

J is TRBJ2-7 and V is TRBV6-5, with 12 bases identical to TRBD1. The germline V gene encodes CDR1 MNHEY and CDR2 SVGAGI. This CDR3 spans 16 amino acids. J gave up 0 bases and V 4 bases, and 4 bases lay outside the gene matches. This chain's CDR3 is CASSWDRGLGSYEQYF. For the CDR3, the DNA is TGTGCCAGCAGTTGGGACAGGGGGCTCGGCTCCTACGAGCAGTACTTC.

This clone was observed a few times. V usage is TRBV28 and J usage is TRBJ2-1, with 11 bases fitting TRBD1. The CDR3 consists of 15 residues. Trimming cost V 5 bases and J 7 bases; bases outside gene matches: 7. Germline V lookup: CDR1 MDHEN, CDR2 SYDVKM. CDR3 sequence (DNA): TGTGCCAGCAGTCCCGGACAGGGGGCCTGGAATGAGCAGTTCTTC. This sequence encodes CASSPGQGAWNEQFF.

The CDR3 DNA follows: TGTGCCAGCAGCTTCGGGGGGCGCGGTGGCTACACCTTC. Translated, it gives CASSFGGRGGYTF. The chain is built from TRBV5-8 and TRBJ1-2; D might be TRBD1 (6 bases). The CDR3 contains 13 residues. Germline-derived CDR1 and CDR2 are SGHTS and YDEGEE. Trimming left V 2 bases short and J 7 bases short, with 12 bases between. The full variable domain, in which reference TRBV5-8 and TRBJ1-2 provide the parts outside the CDR3, is EAGVTQSPTHLIKTRGQQATLRCSPISGHTSVYWYQQALGLGLQFLLWYDEGEERNRGNFPPRFSGRQFPNYSSELNVNALELEDSALYLCASSFGGRGGYTFGSGTRLTVV.

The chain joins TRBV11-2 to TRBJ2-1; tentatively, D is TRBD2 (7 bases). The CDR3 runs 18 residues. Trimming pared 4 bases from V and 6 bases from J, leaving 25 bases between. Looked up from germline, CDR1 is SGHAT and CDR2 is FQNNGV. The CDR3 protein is CASSSMGGRERGVNEQFF. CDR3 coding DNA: TGTGCCAGCAGCTCTATGGGGGGGCGGGAGCGTGGAGTCAATGAGCAGTTCTTC.

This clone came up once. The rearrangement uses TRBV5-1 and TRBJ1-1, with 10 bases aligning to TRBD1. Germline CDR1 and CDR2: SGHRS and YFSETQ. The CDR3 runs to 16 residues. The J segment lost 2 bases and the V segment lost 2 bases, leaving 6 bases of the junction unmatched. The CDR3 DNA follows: TGCGCCAGCAGCTTCGGGACAGGGGTCTTAAACACTGAAGCTTTCTTT. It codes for CASSFGTGVLNTEAFF.

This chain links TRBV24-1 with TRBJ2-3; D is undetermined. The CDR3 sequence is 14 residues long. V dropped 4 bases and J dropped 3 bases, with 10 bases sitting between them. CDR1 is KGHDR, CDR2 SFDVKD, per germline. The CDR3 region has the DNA TGTGCCACCAGTGACCCTGGTTATACAGATACGCAGTATTTT. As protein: CATSDPGYTDTQYF.

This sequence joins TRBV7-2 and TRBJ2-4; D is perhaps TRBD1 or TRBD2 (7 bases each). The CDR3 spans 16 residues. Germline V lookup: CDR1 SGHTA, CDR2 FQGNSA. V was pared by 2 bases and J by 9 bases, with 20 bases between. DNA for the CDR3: TGTGCCAGCAGCTTAAGGGGAGCGGGGACAGCCGGCATTCAGTACTTC. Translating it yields CASSLRGAGTAGIQYF.

The CDR3 loop is CASSLGTPSEQYF. Here the CDR3 DNA reads TGCGCCAGCAGCTTGGGGACACCAAGCGAGCAGTACTTC. The V gene is TRBV5-1, the J gene TRBJ2-7; TRBD1 is a possible D gene (5 bases). V shed 0 bases and J shed 6 bases, with 10 bases lying between them. Germline assignment: CDR1 SGHRS and CDR2 YFSETQ. The CDR3 contains 13 residues.

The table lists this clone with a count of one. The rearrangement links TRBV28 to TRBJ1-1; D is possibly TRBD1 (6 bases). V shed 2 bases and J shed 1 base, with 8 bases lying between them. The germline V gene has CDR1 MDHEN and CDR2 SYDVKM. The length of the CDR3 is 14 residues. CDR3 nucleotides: TGTGCCAGCAGTTTAGGGGGGGCGAACACTGAAGCTTTCTTT. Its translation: CASSLGGANTEAFF.

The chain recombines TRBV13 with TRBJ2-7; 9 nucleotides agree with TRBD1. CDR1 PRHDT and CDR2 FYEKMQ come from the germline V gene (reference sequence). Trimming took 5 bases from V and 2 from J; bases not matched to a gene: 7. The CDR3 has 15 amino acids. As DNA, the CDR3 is TGTGCCAGCAGCACCCGGACAGGGGATACCTACGAGCAGTACTTC. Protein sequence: CASSTRTGDTYEQYF.

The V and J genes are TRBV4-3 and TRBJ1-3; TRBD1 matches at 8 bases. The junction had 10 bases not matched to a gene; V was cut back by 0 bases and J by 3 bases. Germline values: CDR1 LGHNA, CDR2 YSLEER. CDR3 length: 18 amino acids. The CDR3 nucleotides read TGCGCCAGCAGCCAAGATCTGCCCTCCGGGACAGGTGGAAACACCATATATTTT. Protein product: CASSQDLPSGTGGNTIYF.

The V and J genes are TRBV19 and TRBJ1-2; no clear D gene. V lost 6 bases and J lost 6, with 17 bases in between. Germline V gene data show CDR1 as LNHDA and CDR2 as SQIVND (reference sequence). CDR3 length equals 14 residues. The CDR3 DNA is TGTGCCAGTAGGAACGGCCAGAAGTCTAATGGCTACACCTTC. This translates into CASRNGQKSNGYTF.

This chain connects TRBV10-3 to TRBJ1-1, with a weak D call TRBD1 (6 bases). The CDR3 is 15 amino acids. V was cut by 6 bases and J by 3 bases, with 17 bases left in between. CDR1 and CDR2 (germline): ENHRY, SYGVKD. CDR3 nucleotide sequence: TGTGCCATCAGAACCACAGGGACGCTCGACACTGAAGCTTTCTTT. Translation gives CAIRTTGTLDTEAFF.

CDR3 residues: CASSYTGQATEAFF. The CDR3 DNA follows: TGTGCCAGCAGTTACACCGGACAAGCCACTGAAGCTTTCTTT. The V and J genes are TRBV27 and TRBJ1-1; a weak D match, TRBD1 (5 bases). CDR1 and CDR2 (germline): MNHEY, SMNVEV (reference sequence). The CDR3 is 14 amino acids. The V gene lost 4 bases and the J gene lost 4 bases, with 13 bases spanning the gap.

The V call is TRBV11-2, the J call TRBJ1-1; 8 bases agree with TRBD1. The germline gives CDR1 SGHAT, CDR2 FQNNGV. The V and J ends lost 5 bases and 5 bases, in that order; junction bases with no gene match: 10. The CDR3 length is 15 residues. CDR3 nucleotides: TGTGCCAGCAGCCCCAGGACAGGGCTGATGACTGAAGCTTTCTTT. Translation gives CASSPRTGLMTEAFF.

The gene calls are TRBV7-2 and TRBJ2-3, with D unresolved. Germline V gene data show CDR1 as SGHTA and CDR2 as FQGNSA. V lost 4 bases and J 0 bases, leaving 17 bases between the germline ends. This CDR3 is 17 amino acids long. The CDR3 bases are TGTGCCAGCAGCTCCTGGGTGACGGAGACTAGCACAGATACGCAGTATTTT. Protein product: CASSSWVTETSTDTQYF.

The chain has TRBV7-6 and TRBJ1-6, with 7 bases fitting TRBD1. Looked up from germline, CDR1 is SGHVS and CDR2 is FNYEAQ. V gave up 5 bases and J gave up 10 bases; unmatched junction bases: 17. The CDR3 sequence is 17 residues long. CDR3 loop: CASSPRTGVGLGSPLHF. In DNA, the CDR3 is TGTGCCAGCAGCCCGAGGACAGGAGTGGGGCTGGGGTCACCCCTCCACTTT.

The CDR3 nucleotides read TGTGCCAGCAGCTTAGGGGCTGACGGGATGAACTACGAGCAGTACTTC. Its protein is CASSLGADGMNYEQYF. The chain recombines TRBV7-2 with TRBJ2-7; perhaps TRBD2 as D (5 bases). The CDR3 runs 16 residues. Trimming removed 1 base from V and 3 bases from J, with 16 bases in between. CDR1 and CDR2 from the germline V gene are SGHTA and FQGNSA.

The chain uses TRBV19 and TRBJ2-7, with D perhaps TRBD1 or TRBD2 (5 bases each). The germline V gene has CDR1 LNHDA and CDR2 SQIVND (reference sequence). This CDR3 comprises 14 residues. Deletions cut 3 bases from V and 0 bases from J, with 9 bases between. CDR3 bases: TGTGCCAGTAGTATGCCGGGACGCTCCTACGAGCAGTACTTC. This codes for CASSMPGRSYEQYF.

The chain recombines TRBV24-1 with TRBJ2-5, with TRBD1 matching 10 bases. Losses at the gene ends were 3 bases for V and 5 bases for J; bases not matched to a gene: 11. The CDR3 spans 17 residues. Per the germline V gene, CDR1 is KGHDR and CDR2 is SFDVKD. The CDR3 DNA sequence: TGTGCCACCAGTGATATTCCCGGGACAGGGGTAGGGGAGACCCAGTACTTC. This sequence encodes CATSDIPGTGVGETQYF.

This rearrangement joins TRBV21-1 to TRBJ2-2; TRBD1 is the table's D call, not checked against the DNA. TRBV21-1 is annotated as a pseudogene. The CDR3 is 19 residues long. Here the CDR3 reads CASRVGTGVTRDKTGELFF. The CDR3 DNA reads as TGTGCCAGTCGTGTCGGGACAGGGGTGACCCGCGACAAGACCGGGGAGCTGTTTTTT.